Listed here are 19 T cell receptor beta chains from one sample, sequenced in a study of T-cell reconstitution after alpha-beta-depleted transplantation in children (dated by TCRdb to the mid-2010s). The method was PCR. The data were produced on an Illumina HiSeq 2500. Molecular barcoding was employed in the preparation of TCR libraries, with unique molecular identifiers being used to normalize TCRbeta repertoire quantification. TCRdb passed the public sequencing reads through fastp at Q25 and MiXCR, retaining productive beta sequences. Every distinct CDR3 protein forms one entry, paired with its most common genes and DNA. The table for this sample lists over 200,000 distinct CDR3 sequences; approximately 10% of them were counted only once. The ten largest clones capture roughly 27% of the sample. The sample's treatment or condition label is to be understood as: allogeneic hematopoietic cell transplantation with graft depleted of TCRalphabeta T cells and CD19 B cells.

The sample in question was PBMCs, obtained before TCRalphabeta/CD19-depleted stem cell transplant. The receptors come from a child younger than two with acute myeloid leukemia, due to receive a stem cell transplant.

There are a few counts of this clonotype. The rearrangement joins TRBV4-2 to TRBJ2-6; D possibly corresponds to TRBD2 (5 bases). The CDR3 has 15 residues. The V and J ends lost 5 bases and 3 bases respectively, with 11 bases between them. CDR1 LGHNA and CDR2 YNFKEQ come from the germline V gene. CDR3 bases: TGTGCCAGCAGCGCTACTCGGGGTGGGGCCAACGTCCTGACTTTC. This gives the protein CASSATRGGANVLTF.

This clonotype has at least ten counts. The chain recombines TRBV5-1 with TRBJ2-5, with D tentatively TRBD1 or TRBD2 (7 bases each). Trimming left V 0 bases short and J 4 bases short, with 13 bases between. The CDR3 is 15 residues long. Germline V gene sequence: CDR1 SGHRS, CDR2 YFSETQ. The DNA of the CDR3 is TGCGCCAGCAGCTTGGCGCCAGGGGGGGTAGAGACCCAGTACTTC. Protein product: CASSLAPGGVETQYF.

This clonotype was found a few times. In DNA form, the CDR3 reads TGTGCCAGCTCCCGACGACAGGGTGGAAGCAATCAGCCCCAGCATTTT. Its protein product is CASSRRQGGSNQPQHF. The chain carries TRBV18 and TRBJ1-5, with 7 bases identical to TRBD1. CDR1 and CDR2 from the germline V gene are KGHSH and LQKENI. Trimming at V came to 6 bases and at J to 1 base, leaving 9 bases not matched to a gene. This CDR3 has 16 residues. The complete variable domain, with remaining parts taken from reference TRBV18 and TRBJ1-5, reads NAGVMQNPRHLVRRRGQEARLRCSPMKGHSHVYWYRQLPEEGLKFMVYLQKENIIDESGMPKERFSAEFPKEGPSILRIQQVVRGDSAAYFCASSRRQGGSNQPQHFGDGTRLSIL.

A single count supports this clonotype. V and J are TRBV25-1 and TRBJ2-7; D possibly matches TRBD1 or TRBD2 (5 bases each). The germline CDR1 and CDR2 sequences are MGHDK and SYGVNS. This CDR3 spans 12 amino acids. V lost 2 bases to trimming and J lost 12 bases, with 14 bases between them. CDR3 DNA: TGTGCCAGCAGTGAACCCGGATTGGGGACGTACTTC. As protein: CASSEPGLGTYF.

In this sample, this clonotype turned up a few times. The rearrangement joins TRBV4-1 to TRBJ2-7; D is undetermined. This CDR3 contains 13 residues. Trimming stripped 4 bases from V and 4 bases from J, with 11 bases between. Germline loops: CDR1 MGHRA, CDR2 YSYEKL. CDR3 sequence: CASSRPDGYEQYF. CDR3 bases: TGCGCCAGCAGCCGCCCCGATGGATACGAGCAGTACTTC.

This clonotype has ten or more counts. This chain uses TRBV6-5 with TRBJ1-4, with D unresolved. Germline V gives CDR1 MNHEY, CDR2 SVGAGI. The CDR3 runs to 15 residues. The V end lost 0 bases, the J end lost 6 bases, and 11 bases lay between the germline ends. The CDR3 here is CASSYSTGLDEKLFF. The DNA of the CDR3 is TGTGCCAGCAGTTACTCGACTGGACTCGATGAAAAACTGTTTTTT.

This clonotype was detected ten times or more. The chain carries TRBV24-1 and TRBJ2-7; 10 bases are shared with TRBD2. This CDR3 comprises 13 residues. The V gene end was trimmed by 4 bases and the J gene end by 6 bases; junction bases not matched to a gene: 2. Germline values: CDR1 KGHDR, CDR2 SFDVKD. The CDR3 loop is CATSESGRAEQYF. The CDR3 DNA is TGTGCCACCAGTGAAAGCGGGAGGGCCGAGCAGTACTTC.

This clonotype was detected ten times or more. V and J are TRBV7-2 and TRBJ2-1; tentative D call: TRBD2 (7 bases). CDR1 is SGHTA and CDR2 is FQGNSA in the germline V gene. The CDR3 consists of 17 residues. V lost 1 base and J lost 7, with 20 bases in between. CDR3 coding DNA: TGTGCCAGCAGCTTAGGGGGGGGCGCGATCGGGCGGAATGAGCAGTTCTTC. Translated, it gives CASSLGGGAIGRNEQFF. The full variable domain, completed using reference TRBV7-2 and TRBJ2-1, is GAGVSQSPSNKVTEKGKDVELRCDPISGHTALYWYRQSLGQGLEFLIYFQGNSAPDKSGLPSDRFSAERTGGSVSTLTIQRTQQEDSAVYLCASSLGGGAIGRNEQFFGPGTRLTVL.

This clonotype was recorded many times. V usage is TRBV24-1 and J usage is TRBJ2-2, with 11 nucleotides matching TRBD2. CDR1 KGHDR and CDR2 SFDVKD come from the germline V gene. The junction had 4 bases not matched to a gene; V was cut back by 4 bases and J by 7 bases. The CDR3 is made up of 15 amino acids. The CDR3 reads CATSDSGTSGGELFF. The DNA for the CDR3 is TGTGCCACCAGTGACTCCGGGACTAGCGGCGGGGAGCTGTTTTTT.

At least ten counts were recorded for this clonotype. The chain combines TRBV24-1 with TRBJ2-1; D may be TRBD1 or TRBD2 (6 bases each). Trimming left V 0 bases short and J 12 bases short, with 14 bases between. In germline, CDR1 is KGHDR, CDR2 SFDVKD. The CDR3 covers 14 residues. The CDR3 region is CATSDLTLQGGQFF. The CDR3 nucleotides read TGTGCCACCAGTGATTTGACCCTACAGGGAGGGCAGTTCTTC.

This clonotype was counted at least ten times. CDR3 protein: CSASAQGHEQYF. DNA for the CDR3: TGCAGTGCTAGTGCCCAGGGCCACGAGCAGTACTTC. The chain is built from TRBV20-1 and TRBJ2-7; D might be TRBD1 (5 bases). The CDR3 extends over 12 amino acids. CDR1 and CDR2 from the germline V gene are DFQATT and SNEGSKA (reference sequence). V was cut by 3 bases and J by 5 bases, with 11 bases left in between.

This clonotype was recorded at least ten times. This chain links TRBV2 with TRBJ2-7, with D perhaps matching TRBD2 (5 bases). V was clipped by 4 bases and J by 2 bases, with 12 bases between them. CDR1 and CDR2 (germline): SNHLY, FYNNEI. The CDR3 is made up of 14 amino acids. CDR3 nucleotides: TGTGCCAGCAGTGGAGGGTACGCGCCCTACGAGCAGTACTTC. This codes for CASSGGYAPYEQYF.

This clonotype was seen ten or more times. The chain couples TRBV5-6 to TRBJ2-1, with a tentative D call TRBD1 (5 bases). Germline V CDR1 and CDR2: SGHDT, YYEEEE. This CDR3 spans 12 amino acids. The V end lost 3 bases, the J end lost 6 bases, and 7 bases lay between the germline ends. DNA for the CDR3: TGTGCCAGCAGCTCCGACAGCAATGAGCAGTTCTTC. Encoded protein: CASSSDSNEQFF.

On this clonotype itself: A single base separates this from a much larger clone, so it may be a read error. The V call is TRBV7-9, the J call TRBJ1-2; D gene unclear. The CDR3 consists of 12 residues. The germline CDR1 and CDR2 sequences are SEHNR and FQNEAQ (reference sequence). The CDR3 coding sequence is TGTGCCAGCAGCTCCCCAGGCAATGGCTACCCCTTC. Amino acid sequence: CASSSPGNGYPF.

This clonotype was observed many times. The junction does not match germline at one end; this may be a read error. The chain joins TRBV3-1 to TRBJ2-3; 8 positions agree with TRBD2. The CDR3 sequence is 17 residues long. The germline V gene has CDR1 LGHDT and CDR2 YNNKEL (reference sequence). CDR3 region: CASRQAGVTGSTDTQYF. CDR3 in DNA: TGTGCCAGCAGACAAGCGGGGGTGACGGGAAGCACAGATACGCAGTATTTT.

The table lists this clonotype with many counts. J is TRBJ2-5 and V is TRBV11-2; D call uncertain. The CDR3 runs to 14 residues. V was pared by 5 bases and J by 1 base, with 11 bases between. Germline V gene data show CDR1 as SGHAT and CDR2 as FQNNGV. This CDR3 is CASSIREFQETQYF. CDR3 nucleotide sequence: TGTGCCAGCAGCATAAGGGAATTCCAAGAGACCCAGTACTTC.

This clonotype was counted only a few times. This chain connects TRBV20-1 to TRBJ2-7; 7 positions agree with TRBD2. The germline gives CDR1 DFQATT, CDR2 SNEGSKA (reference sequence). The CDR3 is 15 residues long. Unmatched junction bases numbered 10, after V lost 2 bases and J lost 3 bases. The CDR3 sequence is CSARIEVSGDYEQYF. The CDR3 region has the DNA TGCAGTGCTAGAATTGAGGTGAGCGGGGACTACGAGCAGTACTTC.

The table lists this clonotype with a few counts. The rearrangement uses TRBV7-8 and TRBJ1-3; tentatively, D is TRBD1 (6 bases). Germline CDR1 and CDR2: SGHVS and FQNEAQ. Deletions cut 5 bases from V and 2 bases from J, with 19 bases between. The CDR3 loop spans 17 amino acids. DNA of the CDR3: TGTGCCAGCAGCCCTTGGGACACGGAGGCAGCTGGAAACACCATATATTTT. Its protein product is CASSPWDTEAAGNTIYF.

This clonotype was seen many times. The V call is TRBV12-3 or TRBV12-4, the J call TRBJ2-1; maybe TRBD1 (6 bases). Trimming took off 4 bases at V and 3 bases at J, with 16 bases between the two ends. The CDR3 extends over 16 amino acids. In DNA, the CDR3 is TGTGCCAGCAGTTCCCCGCGACAGGCGATCTACAATGAGCAGTTCTTC. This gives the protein CASSSPRQAIYNEQFF.